What follows are 26 T cell receptor beta chains derived from one specimen sequenced in a study of CD8 T cells in ankylosing spondylitis. Each CDR3 protein is one row after TCRdb ran MiXCR on the 5' RACE reads. The sample lists roughly 38,000 distinct CDR3 sequences, less than 4% occurring once. Sequenced sample: blood, either unsorted or a sorted T cell fraction (not recorded which). The receptors were gathered from a male donor with ankylosing spondylitis or in good health (not recorded which).

There are many counts of this clonotype. V is TRBV9 and J is TRBJ2-5; 7 positions match TRBD2. After removal of 3 bases from V and 0 bases from J, the junction contained 5 bases not matched to a gene. Germline assignment: CDR1 SGDLS and CDR2 YYNGEE. The CDR3 covers 15 residues. The CDR3, as DNA: TGTGCCAGCAGCGCCGGAGCGGGGTACCAAGAGACCCAGTACTTC. Translated, it gives CASSAGAGYQETQYF.

This clonotype was seen ten or more times. The chain recombines TRBV9 with TRBJ2-1; 8 positions match TRBD2. CDR1 is SGDLS, CDR2 YYNGEE, per germline. CDR3 length: 15 residues. Losses at the gene ends were 0 bases for V and 4 bases for J; bases not matched to a gene: 3. CDR3 in amino acids: CASSVVSGGYNEQFF. The CDR3 DNA sequence: TGTGCCAGCAGCGTAGTGAGCGGGGGTTACAATGAGCAGTTCTTC.

This clonotype was seen repeatedly, ten times or more. The chain couples TRBV9 to TRBJ2-3; D may correspond to TRBD1 or TRBD2 (5 bases each). The CDR3 spans 13 residues. V was shortened by 0 bases and J by 11 bases, with 13 bases between the two germline ends. Germline-derived CDR1 and CDR2 are SGDLS and YYNGEE. The CDR3 sequence is CASSVVFGDQQYF. The CDR3 DNA sequence: TGTGCCAGCAGCGTAGTATTTGGGGACCAGCAGTATTTT.

This clonotype was recorded at least ten times. The chain has TRBV9 and TRBJ2-1; D call uncertain. This CDR3 comprises 13 residues. Between the trimmed V and J ends, which lost 1 base and 10 bases, there was a span of 12 bases. Looked up from germline, CDR1 is SGDLS and CDR2 is YYNGEE. The CDR3 nucleotides read TGTGCCAGCAGCGTAATGGCCTCTCCAGAGCAGTTCTTC. The encoded protein is CASSVMASPEQFF.

This clonotype showed up many times. The gene calls are TRBV9 and TRBJ1-6; 8 bases are a match to TRBD1. The germline V gene encodes CDR1 SGDLS and CDR2 YYNGEE. V lost 3 bases, J lost 8 bases, and 4 bases stayed unmatched. The CDR3 is made up of 14 amino acids. CDR3 residues: CASSAGQGHSPLHF. For the CDR3, the DNA is TGTGCCAGCAGCGCCGGACAGGGCCATTCACCCCTCCACTTT.

This clonotype was recorded at least ten times. V and J are TRBV9 and TRBJ2-1; 7 bases agree with TRBD2. The CDR3 consists of 15 residues. The V and J ends lost 1 base and 2 bases, in that order; junction bases with no gene match: 3. From germline, CDR1 is SGDLS and CDR2 YYNGEE. In DNA, the CDR3 is TGTGCCAGCAGCGTATCCGGGACTACCTACAATGAGCAGTTCTTC. Its translation: CASSVSGTTYNEQFF. Based on the CDR3 plus reference TRBV9 and TRBJ2-1, the full variable domain is DSGVTQTPKHLITATGQRVTLRCSPRSGDLSVYWYQQSLDQGLQFLIQYYNGEERAKGNILERFSAQQFPDLHSELNLSSLELGDSALYFCASSVSGTTYNEQFFGPGTRLTVL.

This clonotype was counted ten times or more. V usage is TRBV9 and J usage is TRBJ2-3, with D tentatively TRBD1 (8 bases). The CDR3 spans 15 residues. Germline CDR1 is SGDLS and CDR2 is YYNGEE. V was clipped by 3 bases and J by 4 bases, with 15 bases between them. CDR3: CASSADRGGADTQYF. The CDR3 bases are TGTGCCAGCAGCGCCGACAGGGGAGGGGCAGATACGCAGTATTTT.

This clonotype was counted many times. The CDR3 bases are TGTGCCAGCAGCCTCTCGGGGACAGGGTCTCACAATGAGCAGTTCTTC. It encodes CASSLSGTGSHNEQFF. This chain uses TRBV9 with TRBJ2-1, with 9 positions matching TRBD1. J was trimmed by 5 bases and V by 4 bases; bases with no gene match: 10. The V gene's germline CDR1 is SGDLS and CDR2 YYNGEE. This CDR3 contains 16 residues.

In its sample, this clonotype was seen many times. The V call is TRBV9, the J call TRBJ2-3; a possible D gene is TRBD1 (5 bases). This CDR3 spans 12 amino acids. Germline V gene sequence: CDR1 SGDLS, CDR2 YYNGEE. V was cut by 3 bases and J by 6 bases, with 8 bases left in between. The CDR3 DNA sequence: TGTGCCAGCAGCGAAGGGGCCGATACGCAGTATTTT. Translated, it gives CASSEGADTQYF. The full variable domain, in which reference TRBV9 and TRBJ2-3 provide the parts outside the CDR3, is DSGVTQTPKHLITATGQRVTLRCSPRSGDLSVYWYQQSLDQGLQFLIQYYNGEERAKGNILERFSAQQFPDLHSELNLSSLELGDSALYFCASSEGADTQYFGPGTRLTVL.

This clonotype has at least ten counts. The rearrangement uses TRBV9 and TRBJ2-1; TRBD1 matches at 9 bases. Germline V gene sequence: CDR1 SGDLS, CDR2 YYNGEE. The junction had 7 bases not matched to a gene; V was cut back by 0 bases and J by 9 bases. The CDR3 runs to 15 residues. The CDR3 sequence: CASSVATGGSVEQFF. DNA of the CDR3: TGTGCCAGCAGCGTAGCTACAGGGGGCTCGGTTGAGCAGTTCTTC.

This clonotype appeared many times. The chain carries TRBV9 and TRBJ2-1; 9 bases map to TRBD2. The CDR3 consists of 14 residues. The germline gives CDR1 SGDLS, CDR2 YYNGEE. V shed 4 bases, J shed 3 bases, and the junction held 2 bases outside the gene matches. The CDR3 coding sequence is TGTGCCAGCAGCCTTAGCGGGAGCTACAATGAGCAGTTCTTC. This translates into CASSLSGSYNEQFF.

This clonotype turned up a few times. V gene TRBV9 combines with J gene TRBJ2-2; 9 nucleotides align to TRBD2. The length of the CDR3 is 15 residues. J gave up 2 bases and V 4 bases, and 3 bases lay outside the gene matches. The V gene's germline CDR1 is SGDLS and CDR2 YYNGEE. CDR3 nucleotide sequence: TGTGCCAGCAGCCCTAGCGGGACAAACACCGGGGAGCTGTTTTTT. Translation: CASSPSGTNTGELFF.

This clonotype was recorded at least ten times. V usage is TRBV9 and J usage is TRBJ1-2, with 9 bases identical to TRBD1. V lost 3 bases, J lost 2 bases, and 5 bases stayed unmatched. CDR1 SGDLS and CDR2 YYNGEE come from the germline V gene. The CDR3 is made up of 15 amino acids. As DNA, the CDR3 is TGTGCCAGCAGCGCGGGGACAGGGTTCAACTATGGCTACACCTTC. It is translated as CASSAGTGFNYGYTF.

This clonotype was seen at least ten times. V is TRBV9 and J is TRBJ2-3, with 10 bases fitting TRBD2. CDR1 is SGDLS, CDR2 YYNGEE, per germline. With 1 base clipped from V and 5 bases from J, the junction kept 7 bases outside the gene matches. The CDR3 loop spans 16 amino acids. CDR3 sequence (DNA): TGTGCCAGCAGCGTACAGTTAGCGGGAGGTCTAGATACGCAGTATTTT. Residues: CASSVQLAGGLDTQYF.

This clonotype was seen ten or more times. The chain has TRBV9 and TRBJ2-5; D might be TRBD1 or TRBD2, each matching 6 bases. Per germline, CDR1 SGDLS and CDR2 YYNGEE. CDR3 length: 15 residues. V dropped 3 bases and J dropped 3 bases, with 15 bases sitting between them. CDR3 region: CASSATGRREETQYF. The CDR3, as DNA: TGTGCCAGCAGCGCAACAGGGCGGAGGGAAGAGACCCAGTACTTC.

This clonotype appeared many times. The V and J genes are TRBV9 and TRBJ2-5; the D call may be TRBD1 or TRBD2 (5 bases each). Germline V lookup: CDR1 SGDLS, CDR2 YYNGEE. Trimming took 0 bases from V and 5 from J, leaving 14 bases between them. The CDR3 runs 15 residues. The CDR3 is CASSVAPGTHETQYF. The CDR3 DNA reads TGTGCCAGCAGCGTAGCCCCCGGGACCCACGAGACCCAGTACTTC.

Ten or more counts support this clonotype. This chain connects TRBV9 to TRBJ2-1; TRBD2 aligns across 8 bases. Germline assignment: CDR1 SGDLS and CDR2 YYNGEE. V lost 0 bases, J lost 0 bases, and 5 bases stayed unmatched. The CDR3 runs 17 residues. CDR3 region: CASSVDGGRTSYNEQFF. Written as DNA, the CDR3 is TGTGCCAGCAGCGTAGATGGCGGGAGGACCTCCTACAATGAGCAGTTCTTC.

This clonotype was seen a few times. The V and J genes are TRBV9 and TRBJ2-3, with D uncertain. The V and J ends lost 0 bases and 4 bases respectively, with 9 bases between them. This CDR3 has 14 amino acids. Germline assignment: CDR1 SGDLS and CDR2 YYNGEE. CDR3 sequence: CASSVGLAPDTQYF. The CDR3 region has the DNA TGTGCCAGCAGCGTAGGGTTAGCTCCAGATACGCAGTATTTT.

This clonotype was counted at least ten times. This sequence joins TRBV9 and TRBJ2-5; perhaps TRBD1 as D (6 bases). The CDR3 totals 15 residues. The germline V gene has CDR1 SGDLS and CDR2 YYNGEE. Between the trimmed V and J ends, which lost 1 base and 2 bases, there was a span of 12 bases. Written as DNA, the CDR3 is TGTGCCAGCAGCGTAACGGCAGGGGCGCAAGAGACCCAGTACTTC. This encodes CASSVTAGAQETQYF.

The CDR3 protein is CASSPRGGQPPGANVLTF. CDR3 nucleotides: TGTGCCAGCAGCCCCCGGGGGGGCCAGCCCCCTGGGGCCAACGTCCTGACTTTC. The chain carries TRBV9 and TRBJ2-6, with TRBD2 matching over 8 bases. CDR1 and CDR2 (germline): SGDLS, YYNGEE. This CDR3 has 18 residues. V shed 4 bases and J 2 bases; nucleotides not matched to a gene: 11.

This clonotype was observed many times. The chain is built from TRBV9 and TRBJ2-1; TRBD2 aligns across 8 bases. Per germline, CDR1 SGDLS and CDR2 YYNGEE. V shed 2 bases and J 4 bases; nucleotides not matched to a gene: 5. The CDR3 contains 15 residues. DNA of the CDR3: TGTGCCAGCAGCGTCGCCGGGACTAGTTACAATGAGCAGTTCTTC. The encoded protein is CASSVAGTSYNEQFF.

This clonotype was recorded many times. The V gene is TRBV9, the J gene TRBJ2-2, with no clear D. The CDR3 covers 15 residues. Germline V gives CDR1 SGDLS, CDR2 YYNGEE. V lost 2 bases and J 5 bases, leaving 13 bases between the germline ends. CDR3 amino acids: CASSVDVAPTGELFF. The CDR3 bases are TGTGCCAGCAGCGTGGACGTGGCACCAACCGGGGAGCTGTTTTTT.

This clonotype showed up many times. This chain uses TRBV9 with TRBJ2-3, with D perhaps matching TRBD2 (7 bases). Trimming removed 4 bases from V and 5 bases from J, with 23 bases in between. The germline gives CDR1 SGDLS, CDR2 YYNGEE. The CDR3 covers 17 residues. The CDR3 nucleotides are TGTGCCAGCAGCCCCCCGGGAAGGGCGGGGGCGGGAGATACGCAGTATTTT. Translating gives CASSPPGRAGAGDTQYF.

This clonotype appeared many times. V and J are TRBV9 and TRBJ2-5; the match to TRBD2 covers 8 bases. Germline V CDR1 and CDR2: SGDLS, YYNGEE. Trimming at V came to 0 bases and at J to 0 bases, leaving 4 bases not matched to a gene. There are 16 residues in the CDR3. The CDR3 DNA reads as TGTGCCAGCAGCGTAGGGCAGCGGGAGCACCAAGAGACCCAGTACTTC. Translation gives CASSVGQREHQETQYF. The complete variable domain, with remaining parts taken from reference TRBV9 and TRBJ2-5, reads DSGVTQTPKHLITATGQRVTLRCSPRSGDLSVYWYQQSLDQGLQFLIQYYNGEERAKGNILERFSAQQFPDLHSELNLSSLELGDSALYFCASSVGQREHQETQYFGPGTRLLVL.

V and J are TRBV9 and TRBJ2-2; 12 bases fit TRBD2. Trimming cost V 0 bases and J 0 bases; bases outside gene matches: 9. CDR3 length: 20 amino acids. In germline, CDR1 is SGDLS, CDR2 YYNGEE. CDR3 DNA sequence: TGTGCCAGCAGCGTAGGACTAGCGGGAGTTGGGACCCCGAACACCGGGGAGCTGTTTTTT. Protein sequence: CASSVGLAGVGTPNTGELFF.

This clonotype has more than one count but fewer than ten. The V call is TRBV9, the J call TRBJ1-1; D gene ambiguous. Trimming took 4 bases from V and 4 from J, leaving 14 bases between them. Germline lookup yields CDR1 SGDLS and CDR2 YYNGEE. The CDR3 contains 14 residues. This chain's CDR3 is CASSSGPEGTEAFF. The DNA of the CDR3 is TGTGCCAGCAGCTCCGGACCAGAGGGCACTGAAGCTTTCTTT.